Presented here are 16 T cell receptor beta chains from one specimen sequenced in a study of shared clonotypes between healthy human individuals. Clones were read by immunoSEQ multiplex PCR, and TCRdb kept only the in-frame ones, dropping some. The sample lists 450,000 to 600,000 clones, 79% occurring once. Sequencing was performed on PBMCs. All receptors derive from a woman aged 40-49 years in good health. Some clones in this sample may be carry-over from other donors' samples.

The chain has TRBV5-1 and TRBJ2-1, with a weak D call TRBD2 (6 bases). Trimming shortened V by 4 bases and J by 8 bases, and 19 bases separated the two germline ends. The CDR3 is made up of 15 amino acids. Germline V gene lookup returns CDR1 SGHRS and CDR2 YFSETQ. The CDR3 DNA reads TGCGCCAGCAGCCCCTTCGGACCTTCGGGGGATGAGCAGTTCTTC. Its translation: CASSPFGPSGDEQFF.

The chain carries TRBV5-1 and TRBJ2-5, with 8 bases matching TRBD1. CDR1 and CDR2 (germline): SGHRS, YFSETQ. The CDR3 has 13 amino acids. With 3 bases clipped from V and 5 bases from J, the junction kept 3 bases outside the gene matches. The CDR3 loop is CASSSRTGETQYF. For the CDR3, the DNA is TGCGCCAGCAGCTCCAGGACAGGGGAGACCCAGTACTTC.

Comments on this clone: A much larger clone sits a single nucleotide away, making a read error possible. The chain is built from TRBV10-1 and TRBJ2-3; D might be TRBD2 (5 bases). V shed 6 bases and J shed 6 bases, with 13 bases lying between them. Germline lookup yields CDR1 WNHNN and CDR2 SYGVQD (reference sequence). The CDR3 loop spans 13 amino acids. CDR3 in DNA: TGCGCCAGCAGCTTCGGGATCCCGGATACGCAGTATTTT. It encodes CASSFGIPDTQYF.

This chain joins TRBV5-4 and TRBJ2-1; 8 bases are a match to TRBD2. Germline-derived CDR1 and CDR2 are SGHNT and YYREEE (reference sequence). The CDR3 runs 16 residues. V lost 7 bases, J lost 7 bases, and 16 bases stayed unmatched. The CDR3 loop is CASGSDPGGVWNEQFF. The CDR3 DNA is TGTGCCAGCGGATCGGATCCGGGAGGGGTTTGGAATGAGCAGTTCTTC.

This clone was seen more than once but under ten times. The chain carries TRBV28 and TRBJ2-2, with D hard to call. The ends were cut back, 5 bases at V and 9 bases at J, with 10 bases in the middle. Germline V lookup: CDR1 MDHEN, CDR2 SYDVKM. The length of the CDR3 is 12 residues. The CDR3 DNA sequence: TGTGCCAGCAGTCCTAGACTCCGGGAGCTGTTTTTT. Its protein is CASSPRLRELFF.

This rearrangement joins TRBV18 to TRBJ2-7, with a weak D call TRBD1 (6 bases). CDR3 length: 14 amino acids. V was shortened by 6 bases and J by 7 bases, with 19 bases between the two germline ends. Per the germline V gene, CDR1 is KGHSH and CDR2 is LQKENI. CDR3 sequence reads: CASSPRGALEEQYF. CDR3 nucleotide sequence: TGTGCCAGCTCTCCCAGGGGCGCACTCGAAGAGCAGTACTTC.

This clone was detected once. The chain recombines TRBV29-1 with TRBJ2-5; the D is unclear. Trimming shortened V by 3 bases and J by 5 bases, and 7 bases separated the two germline ends. Germline V CDR1 and CDR2: SQVTM, ANQGSEA. CDR3 length equals 11 residues. The CDR3 nucleotides are TGCAGCGTTGAGGGCCCCGAGACCCAGTACTTC. This encodes CSVEGPETQYF.

This clone was recorded at least ten times. The J gene is TRBJ2-3, the V gene TRBV6-4; 8 bases match TRBD2. Trimming at V came to 2 bases and at J to 6 bases, leaving 4 bases not matched to a gene. The CDR3 is 14 amino acids. Germline values: CDR1 MRHNA, CDR2 SNTAGT. The CDR3 reads CASSDAGGADTQYF. In DNA form, the CDR3 reads TGTGCCAGCAGTGACGCGGGAGGTGCGGATACGCAGTATTTT.

This clone was observed a handful of times. The chain uses TRBV9 and TRBJ2-7, with 14 bases matching TRBD2. Unmatched junction bases numbered 7, after V lost 4 bases and J lost 1 base. The CDR3 extends over 17 amino acids. Germline CDR1 is SGDLS and CDR2 is YYNGEE. CDR3 coding DNA: TGTGCCAGCAGCCCCAAAAGGACTAGCGGGAGGTCCTACGAGCAGTACTTC. Translation: CASSPKRTSGRSYEQYF.

This chain uses TRBV28 with TRBJ1-1; 7 nucleotides agree with TRBD1. The CDR3 sequence is 15 residues long. Trimming cost V 6 bases and J 1 base; bases outside gene matches: 8. Germline V CDR1 and CDR2: MDHEN, SYDVKM. Here the CDR3 DNA reads TGTGCCAGCAGCCGTTGGGGACAGACGAACACTGAAGCTTTCTTT. Its translation is CASSRWGQTNTEAFF.

Note on this clone: In the same sample, other DNA sequences code for this CDR3. V and J are TRBV5-1 and TRBJ2-5; unclear D gene. V shed 0 bases and J shed 5 bases, with 5 bases lying between them. This CDR3 has 12 residues. Germline CDR1 and CDR2: SGHRS and YFSETQ. The DNA for the CDR3 is TGCGCCAGCAGCTTGGGGTGGGAGACCCAGTACTTC. This codes for CASSLGWETQYF. The variable domain in full, with the rest retrieved from reference TRBV5-1 and TRBJ2-5, is KAGVTQTPRYLIKTRGQQVTLSCSPISGHRSVSWYQQTPGQGLQFLFEYFSETQRNKGNFPGRFSGRQFSNSRSEMNVSTLELGDSALYLCASSLGWETQYFGPGTRLLVL.

The V call is TRBV5-1, the J call TRBJ2-1; 8 nucleotides agree with TRBD2. This CDR3 is built from 16 residues. Germline CDR1 SGHRS, CDR2 YFSETQ. J lost 6 bases, V lost 0 bases, and 8 bases had no gene match. The CDR3: CASSLAPGLEANEQFF. CDR3 bases: TGCGCCAGCAGCTTGGCCCCGGGACTAGAGGCCAATGAGCAGTTCTTC.

The gene calls are TRBV4-3 and TRBJ1-2; D is unresolved. V gave up 0 bases and J gave up 4 bases, with 12 bases separating them. The CDR3 runs to 15 residues. CDR1 and CDR2 from the germline V gene are LGHNA and YSLEER. CDR3 DNA: TGCGCCAGCAGCCAAGATCCCGGAGGGAGCTATGGCTACACCTTC. Protein: CASSQDPGGSYGYTF.

V usage is TRBV19 and J usage is TRBJ1-1; tentative D call: TRBD1 (5 bases). The V gene lost 3 bases and the J gene lost 3 bases, with 8 bases spanning the gap. The CDR3 has 13 residues. The germline CDR1 and CDR2 sequences are LNHDA and SQIVND (reference sequence). As DNA, the CDR3 is TGTGCCAGTAGTATGGGGCTTTACACTGAAGCTTTCTTT. Protein: CASSMGLYTEAFF.

V usage is TRBV6-5 and J usage is TRBJ1-1; no clear D gene. The CDR3 runs 10 residues. The V end lost 7 bases, the J end lost 8 bases, and 8 bases lay between the germline ends. Germline V CDR1 and CDR2: MNHEY, SVGAGI. Here the CDR3 reads CASIVGEAFF. In nucleotides, the CDR3 is TGTGCCAGCATTGTAGGGGAAGCTTTCTTT.

The V and J genes are TRBV9 and TRBJ1-2, with 7 bases lining up with TRBD1. CDR3 length: 12 residues. V was pared by 4 bases and J by 9 bases, with 6 bases of the junction left unmatched. The germline V gene has CDR1 SGDLS and CDR2 YYNGEE. The CDR3 nucleotides read TGTGCCAGCAGCTTTCCGACAGGGAGCTACACCTTC. Encoded protein: CASSFPTGSYTF.